Following are 28 T cell receptor beta chains from one sample sequenced in a study of shared clonotypes between healthy human individuals (TCRdb year 2020). Library prep was done by the immunoSEQ multiplex PCR assay. TCRdb stores this immuneACCESS table with in-frame sequences only. Part of the clones is absent; in the studies checked, under half of the shortfall reflects unresolved V genes, and no reason is known for the rest. Counted in this sample were 400,000 to 500,000 clones; approximately 80% of them appeared once. The top ten clones comprise approximately 13% of the sample. The sequenced material came from PBMCs. These receptors were obtained from a woman between 40 and 55 years old in good health. Some clones in this sample may be carry-over from other donors' samples.

The V gene is TRBV11-2, the J gene TRBJ2-7; 9 bases align to TRBD2. Trimming at V came to 6 bases and at J to 2 bases, leaving 2 bases not matched to a gene. The CDR3 totals 13 residues. Germline-derived CDR1 and CDR2 are SGHAT and FQNNGV. CDR3 protein: CASRRTSAYEQYF. DNA of the CDR3: TGTGCCAGCAGAAGGACTAGCGCCTACGAGCAGTACTTC.

Worth noting for this clone: With only one base between it and a far larger clone, this is likely a read error. This same CDR3 is encoded by further DNA sequences in the sample. The gene calls are TRBV5-6 and TRBJ1-2; 7 bases line up with TRBD1. Germline V lookup: CDR1 SGHDT, CDR2 YYEEEE. This CDR3 has 16 residues. The junction had 9 bases not matched to a gene; V was cut back by 0 bases and J by 4 bases. CDR3: CASSLGWASGGYGYTF. The CDR3 bases are TGTGCCAGCAGCTTGGGATGGGCGTCAGGGGGCTATGGCTACACCTTC. The whole variable domain, filled in from reference TRBV5-6 and TRBJ1-2, reads DAGVTQSPTHLIKTRGQQVTLRCSPKSGHDTVSWYQQALGQGPQFIFQYYEEEERQRGNFPDRFSGHQFPNYSSELNVNALLLGDSALYLCASSLGWASGGYGYTFGSGTRLTVV.

There are a few counts of this clone. The genes are TRBV19 and TRBJ1-2; perhaps TRBD1 as D (5 bases). V lost 5 bases and J 6 bases, leaving 22 bases between the germline ends. The germline CDR1 and CDR2 sequences are LNHDA and SQIVND (reference sequence). This CDR3 is 16 amino acids long. This CDR3 reads CASSGGDLIRSDGYTF. CDR3 nucleotide sequence: TGTGCCAGTAGTGGGGGAGATCTTATTAGGTCGGATGGCTACACCTTC.

This chain links TRBV4-1 with TRBJ1-2; D is unresolved. The CDR3 loop spans 16 amino acids. The V gene lost 0 bases and the J gene lost 5 bases, with 16 bases spanning the gap. The germline V gene has CDR1 MGHRA and CDR2 YSYEKL. The CDR3 loop is CASSQEHRVSDYGYTF. CDR3 nucleotides: TGCGCCAGCAGCCAAGAACATCGGGTATCGGATTATGGCTACACCTTC.

The chain uses TRBV28 and TRBJ2-1; 7 nucleotides align to TRBD1. The CDR3 runs to 15 residues. From germline, CDR1 is MDHEN and CDR2 SYDVKM. The trim removed 5 bases at V and 6 bases at J, leaving 10 bases unmatched. CDR3 DNA sequence: TGTGCCAGCAGTACTGACAGGGCCCCTTCCAATGAGCAGTTCTTC. It encodes CASSTDRAPSNEQFF.

The CDR3, as DNA: TGTGCCATCAGTTCGCCGGGTTCAGGAGGAGAAAAACTGTTTTTT. Its translation: CAISSPGSGGEKLFF. The gene calls are TRBV10-3 and TRBJ1-4, with no clear D. Trimming removed 5 bases from V and 8 bases from J, with 18 bases in between. CDR1 is ENHRY, CDR2 SYGVKD, per germline. The CDR3 is 15 amino acids.

This clone has just a few counts. The gene calls are TRBV5-1 and TRBJ1-1; 7 bases line up with TRBD1. Germline CDR1 SGHRS, CDR2 YFSETQ. The ends lost 7 bases at V and 3 bases at J; junction bases unmatched: 9. The CDR3 runs 14 residues. The CDR3 sequence: CASCIQGRDTEAFF. CDR3 nucleotides: TGCGCCAGCTGCATACAGGGGCGGGACACTGAAGCTTTCTTT.

This clone occurred a few times. This chain links TRBV9 with TRBJ2-7, with 14 bases that match TRBD2. The CDR3 length is 16 residues. With V trimmed by 3 bases and J by 6 bases, 8 bases remained unmatched. The germline V gene encodes CDR1 SGDLS and CDR2 YYNGEE. The CDR3 loop is CASSEQTSGRVLEQYF. The CDR3 DNA reads as TGTGCCAGCAGCGAACAGACTAGCGGGAGGGTACTCGAGCAGTACTTC. Full variable domain (outside the CDR3, taken from reference TRBV9 and TRBJ2-7): DSGVTQTPKHLITATGQRVTLRCSPRSGDLSVYWYQQSLDQGLQFLIQYYNGEERAKGNILERFSAQQFPDLHSELNLSSLELGDSALYFCASSEQTSGRVLEQYFGPGTRLTVT.

The V gene is TRBV18, the J gene TRBJ2-7; D possibly corresponds to TRBD1 (6 bases). This CDR3 has 14 residues. The germline CDR1 and CDR2 sequences are KGHSH and LQKENI. Trimming removed 3 bases at V and 7 bases at J, with 16 bases between. The CDR3 sequence is CASSPWDTQGEQYF. CDR3 bases: TGTGCCAGCTCACCCTGGGACACCCAGGGTGAGCAGTACTTC.

This chain joins TRBV5-4 and TRBJ2-6, with D maybe TRBD2 (5 bases). The CDR3 is 16 residues long. Looked up from germline, CDR1 is SGHNT and CDR2 is YYREEE (reference sequence). The V gene lost 5 bases and the J gene lost 0 bases, with 12 bases spanning the gap. The CDR3 loop is CASREGFSSGANVLTF. For the CDR3, the DNA is TGTGCCAGCAGAGAGGGCTTCAGCTCTGGGGCCAACGTCCTGACTTTC.

J is TRBJ1-2 and V is TRBV28, with a weak D call TRBD1 (5 bases). The CDR3 has 19 residues. The V gene lost 6 bases and the J gene lost 3 bases, with 29 bases spanning the gap. Germline CDR1 and CDR2: MDHEN and SYDVKM. The CDR3: CASRGTDGHTAGWHYGYTF. The CDR3 region has the DNA TGTGCCAGCAGAGGGACGGACGGACACACGGCTGGATGGCACTATGGCTACACCTTC.

This clone was counted a single time. Other DNA sequences in this sample translate to the same CDR3. The genes are TRBV11-2 and TRBJ2-7, with D maybe TRBD1 (6 bases). Germline V gene lookup returns CDR1 SGHAT and CDR2 FQNNGV. V gave up 1 base and J gave up 2 bases, with 6 bases separating them. CDR3 length: 13 residues. In nucleotides, the CDR3 is TGTGCCAGCAGCTTAGGGACAGCCTACGAGCAGTACTTC. Protein product: CASSLGTAYEQYF.

V gene TRBV5-5 combines with J gene TRBJ2-3; tentative D call: TRBD2 (5 bases). Germline V gene data show CDR1 as SGHKS and CDR2 as YYEKEE (reference sequence). The CDR3 runs to 12 residues. Trimming cost V 5 bases and J 8 bases, with 12 bases left between them. This chain's CDR3 is CASRRTWGTQYF. For the CDR3, the DNA is TGTGCCAGCAGGAGGACTTGGGGTACGCAGTATTTT.

The rearrangement links TRBV19 to TRBJ2-7, with a tentative D call TRBD2 (5 bases). Between the trimmed V and J ends, which lost 5 bases and 9 bases, there was a span of 29 bases. Germline CDR1 is LNHDA and CDR2 is SQIVND (reference sequence). The CDR3 is 17 residues long. The CDR3 coding sequence is TGTGCCAGTAGTCCAACTAGAAGTACAACGGATAGTAGGTCGCAGTACTTC. This encodes CASSPTRSTTDSRSQYF.

This chain connects TRBV7-2 to TRBJ1-5; D perhaps matches TRBD1 (6 bases). Trimming stripped 5 bases from V and 3 bases from J, with 11 bases between. Germline V lookup: CDR1 SGHTA, CDR2 FQGNSA. The CDR3 spans 14 residues. Written as DNA, the CDR3 is TGTGCCAGCAGCCCAACAGGGTCCAATCAGCCCCAGCATTTT. This sequence encodes CASSPTGSNQPQHF. Supplemented by reference TRBV7-2 and TRBJ1-5, the full variable domain reads GAGVSQSPSNKVTEKGKDVELRCDPISGHTALYWYRQSLGQGLEFLIYFQGNSAPDKSGLPSDRFSAERTGGSVSTLTIQRTQQEDSAVYLCASSPTGSNQPQHFGDGTRLSIL.

The rearrangement links TRBV30 to TRBJ1-2, with 7 positions matching TRBD1. V lost 6 bases and J lost 4; bases outside the gene matches: 11. The CDR3 consists of 14 residues. Germline loops: CDR1 GTSNPN, CDR2 SVGIG (reference sequence). The CDR3 spells CACDQGQYFYGYTF. Here the CDR3 DNA reads TGTGCCTGTGATCAGGGACAGTACTTCTATGGCTACACCTTC.

This clone appeared a single time. V usage is TRBV2 and J usage is TRBJ2-3; no clear D. CDR3 length: 12 residues. The germline V gene has CDR1 SNHLY and CDR2 FYNNEI. V gave up 4 bases and J gave up 5 bases, with 7 bases separating them. CDR3 bases: TGTGCCAGCAGTGTCGGCAGAGATACGCAGTATTTT. Its translation is CASSVGRDTQYF. The variable domain in full, with the rest retrieved from reference TRBV2 and TRBJ2-3, is EPEVTQTPSHQVTQMGQEVILRCVPISNHLYFYWYRQILGQKVEFLVSFYNNEISEKSEIFDDQFSVERPDGSNFTLKIRSTKLEDSAMYFCASSVGRDTQYFGPGTRLTVL.

This chain connects TRBV12-5 to TRBJ2-5; 7 bases align to TRBD1. Germline trimming cut 6 bases from V and 5 bases from J; bases unmatched to any gene: 6. Germline CDR1 reads LGHNT; CDR2 reads FRNRAP. There are 13 residues in the CDR3. The CDR3 spells CASGRQGWETQYF. The CDR3 DNA reads as TGTGCTAGTGGAAGACAGGGCTGGGAGACCCAGTACTTC.

The V call is TRBV19, the J call TRBJ1-3, with a possible D match to TRBD1 (5 bases). Trimming cost V 8 bases and J 4 bases, with 15 bases left between them. CDR3 size: 14 residues. CDR1 is LNHDA and CDR2 is SQIVND in the germline V gene (reference sequence). The DNA for the CDR3 is TGTGCCAGTCATGTCCAGGGAGCAGGAAACACCATATATTTT. Translating it yields CASHVQGAGNTIYF.

In this sample, this clone turned up once. The V and J genes are TRBV4-1 and TRBJ1-2, with D possibly matching TRBD1 (6 bases). Trimming left V 2 bases short and J 4 bases short, with 11 bases between. This CDR3 spans 14 amino acids. The germline V gene encodes CDR1 MGHRA and CDR2 YSYEKL. The CDR3 protein is CASSQPGQRYGYTF. For the CDR3, the DNA is TGCGCCAGCAGCCAACCAGGACAGCGCTATGGCTACACCTTC.

This clone was recorded once. This rearrangement joins TRBV29-1 to TRBJ1-2; 8 bases agree with TRBD1. The length of the CDR3 is 14 residues. The J segment lost 2 bases and the V segment lost 1 base, leaving 3 bases of the junction unmatched. Germline CDR1 and CDR2: SQVTM and ANQGSEA. The CDR3 nucleotides are TGCAGCGTTGAAGCCAACAGGGGGAACTATGGCTACACCTTC. Encoded protein: CSVEANRGNYGYTF.

The chain uses TRBV5-5 and TRBJ2-2; 9 bases match TRBD1. V shed 3 bases, J shed 1 base, and the junction held 4 bases outside the gene matches. The CDR3 has 16 amino acids. CDR1 is SGHKS, CDR2 YYEKEE, per germline (reference sequence). In DNA form, the CDR3 reads TGTGCCAGCAGCTCCAGACAGGGGGGGAACACCGGGGAGCTGTTTTTT. As protein: CASSSRQGGNTGELFF.

This chain links TRBV27 with TRBJ1-2; no firm D call. The CDR3 length is 18 residues. The V gene lost 1 base and the J gene lost 0 bases, with 18 bases spanning the gap. The germline V gene has CDR1 MNHEY and CDR2 SMNVEV (reference sequence). This CDR3 reads CASSLFPLSGRANYGYTF. CDR3 DNA sequence: TGTGCCAGCAGTTTATTCCCACTATCCGGCAGAGCTAACTATGGCTACACCTTC.

The chain combines TRBV6-5 with TRBJ1-1; no clear D. The V and J ends lost 6 bases and 5 bases respectively, with 13 bases between them. The germline V gene has CDR1 MNHEY and CDR2 SVGAGI. The CDR3 sequence is 13 residues long. The CDR3 region is CASSGPLGTEAFF. The CDR3 nucleotides read TGTGCCAGCAGCGGCCCCCTGGGGACTGAAGCTTTCTTT.

J is TRBJ2-1 and V is TRBV18; D is perhaps TRBD2 (7 bases). Germline V gene lookup returns CDR1 KGHSH and CDR2 LQKENI. This CDR3 spans 13 amino acids. V was shortened by 2 bases and J by 8 bases, with 10 bases between the two germline ends. The CDR3 reads CASSPYGGHEQFF. Written as DNA, the CDR3 is TGTGCCAGCTCACCATACGGGGGGCATGAGCAGTTCTTC.

As DNA, the CDR3 is TGTGCCAGCAGCCAGCAACAGGGGGCGGGGAACACTGAAGCTTTCTTT. Amino acid sequence: CASSQQQGAGNTEAFF. The chain couples TRBV4-2 to TRBJ1-1; 9 positions agree with TRBD1. V was pared by 3 bases and J by 1 base, with 6 bases of the junction left unmatched. Germline-derived CDR1 and CDR2 are LGHNA and YNFKEQ. CDR3 length equals 16 residues.

The V call is TRBV10-3, the J call TRBJ1-2; D is possibly TRBD1 (5 bases). The length of the CDR3 is 16 residues. Trimming took off 8 bases at V and 2 bases at J, with 21 bases between the two ends. Germline CDR1 ENHRY, CDR2 SYGVKD. In nucleotides, the CDR3 is TGTGCCATCGGAGGACGATTGGACACGCTAAACTATGGCTACACCTTC. This encodes CAIGGRLDTLNYGYTF.

V usage is TRBV30 and J usage is TRBJ2-2, with D perhaps being TRBD1 or TRBD2 (5 bases each). From germline, CDR1 is GTSNPN and CDR2 SVGIG (reference sequence). V was cut by 0 bases and J by 14 bases, with 19 bases left in between. This CDR3 has 14 amino acids. CDR3: CAWSVRDPEGRLFF. CDR3 sequence (DNA): TGTGCCTGGAGTGTACGGGACCCCGAGGGAAGACTGTTTTTT.